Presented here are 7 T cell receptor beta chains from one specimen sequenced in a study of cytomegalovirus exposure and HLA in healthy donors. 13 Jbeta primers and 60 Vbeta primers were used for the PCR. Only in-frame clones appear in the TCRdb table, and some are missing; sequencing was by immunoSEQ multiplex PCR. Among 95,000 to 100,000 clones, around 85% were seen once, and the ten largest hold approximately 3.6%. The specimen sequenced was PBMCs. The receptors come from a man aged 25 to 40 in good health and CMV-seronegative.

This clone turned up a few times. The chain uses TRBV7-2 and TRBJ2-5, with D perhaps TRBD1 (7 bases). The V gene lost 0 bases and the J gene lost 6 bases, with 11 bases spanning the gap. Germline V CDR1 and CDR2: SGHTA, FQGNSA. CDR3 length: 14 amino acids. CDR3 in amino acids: CASSLAQGGKTQYF. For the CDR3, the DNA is TGTGCCAGCAGCTTAGCGCAGGGGGGAAAGACCCAGTACTTC.

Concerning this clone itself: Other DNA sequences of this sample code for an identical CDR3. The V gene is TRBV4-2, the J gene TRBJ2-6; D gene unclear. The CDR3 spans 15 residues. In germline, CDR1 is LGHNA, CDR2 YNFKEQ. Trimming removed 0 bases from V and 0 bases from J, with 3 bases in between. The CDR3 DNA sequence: TGTGCCAGCAGCCAAGACAACTCTGGGGCCAACGTCCTGACTTTC. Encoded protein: CASSQDNSGANVLTF.

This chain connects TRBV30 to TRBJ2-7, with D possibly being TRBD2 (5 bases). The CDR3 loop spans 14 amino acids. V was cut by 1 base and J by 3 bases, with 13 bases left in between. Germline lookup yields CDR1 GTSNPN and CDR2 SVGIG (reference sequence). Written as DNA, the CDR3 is TGTGCCTGGAGTGCGTCACCGGGGTTCTACGAGCAGTACTTC. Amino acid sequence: CAWSASPGFYEQYF.

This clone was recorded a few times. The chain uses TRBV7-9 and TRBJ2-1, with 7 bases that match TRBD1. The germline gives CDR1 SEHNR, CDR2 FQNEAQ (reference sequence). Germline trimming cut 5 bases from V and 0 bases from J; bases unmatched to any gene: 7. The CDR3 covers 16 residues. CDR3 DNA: TGTGCCAGCAGCCCCGGGACAGTCAACTCCTACAATGAGCAGTTCTTC. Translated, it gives CASSPGTVNSYNEQFF.

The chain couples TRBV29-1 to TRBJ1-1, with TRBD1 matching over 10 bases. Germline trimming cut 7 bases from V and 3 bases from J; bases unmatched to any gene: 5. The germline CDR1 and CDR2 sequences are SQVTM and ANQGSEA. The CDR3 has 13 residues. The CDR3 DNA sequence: TGCAGCGCGATGGGGACAGGGGACACTGAAGCTTTCTTT. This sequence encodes CSAMGTGDTEAFF.

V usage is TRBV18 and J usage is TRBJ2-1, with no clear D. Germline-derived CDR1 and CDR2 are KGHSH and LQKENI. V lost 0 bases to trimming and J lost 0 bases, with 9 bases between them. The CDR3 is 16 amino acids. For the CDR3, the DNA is TGTGCCAGCTCACCACCCACAGTATACTCCTACAATGAGCAGTTCTTC. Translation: CASSPPTVYSYNEQFF.

The CDR3 loop reads CASSQVWGRGSGANVLTF. CDR3 nucleotides: TGTGCCAGCAGCCAAGTGTGGGGCCGAGGTTCTGGGGCCAACGTCCTGACTTTC. This rearrangement joins TRBV14 to TRBJ2-6; possible D gene TRBD1, 5 bases. This CDR3 region has 18 residues. The germline V gene has CDR1 SGHDN and CDR2 FVKESK. Trimming took 1 base from V and 1 from J, leaving 14 bases between them.